The entry below describes one T cell receptor beta chain. Its antigen remains unidentified. Produced via immunoSEQ multiplex PCR; TCRdb's table is partial and in-frame only. The table records approximately 84,000 clones, 79% of them present only once. CDR3 length: 12 residues. This record comes from a study of cytotoxic CD8 clonotypes in ibrutinib-treated CLL. Study details: Response samples were obtained once patients had received a median about 12 months of treatment, range 6 to 36.

Study outcomes and limitations: Measured clonality at baseline was greater than in age-matched healthy donors and tracked with circulating CD8+ T-cell counts. The public clonotypes identified were infrequent and showed contraction or stability on treatment. Sustained-remission and progressing patients had different sampling times.

The sample here was PBMCs, taken after 12 months of ibrutinib treatment. The rearrangement links TRBV21-1 to TRBJ2-7; the table's TRBD2 call for D was not verified on the DNA. TRBV21-1 is reported as a pseudogene. This receptor was obtained from a human donor with chronic lymphocytic leukemia. The chain's CDR3 is CASSTGEYEQYF. In DNA form, the CDR3 reads TGTGCCAGCAGCACCGGGGAATACGAGCAGTACTTC.